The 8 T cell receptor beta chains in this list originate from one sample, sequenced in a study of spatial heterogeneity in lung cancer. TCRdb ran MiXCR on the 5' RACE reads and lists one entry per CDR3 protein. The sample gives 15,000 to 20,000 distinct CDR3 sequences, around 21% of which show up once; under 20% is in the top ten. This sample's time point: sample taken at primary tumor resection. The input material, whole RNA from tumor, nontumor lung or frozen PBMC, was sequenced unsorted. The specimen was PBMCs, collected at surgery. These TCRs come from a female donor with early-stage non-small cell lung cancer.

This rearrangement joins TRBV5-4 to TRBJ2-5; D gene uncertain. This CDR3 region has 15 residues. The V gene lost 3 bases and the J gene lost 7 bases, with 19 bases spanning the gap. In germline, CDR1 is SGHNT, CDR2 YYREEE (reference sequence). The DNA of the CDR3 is TGTGCCAGCAGCTCCCTGACTGGCGCTCGTGGGACCCAGTACTTC. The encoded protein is CASSSLTGARGTQYF.

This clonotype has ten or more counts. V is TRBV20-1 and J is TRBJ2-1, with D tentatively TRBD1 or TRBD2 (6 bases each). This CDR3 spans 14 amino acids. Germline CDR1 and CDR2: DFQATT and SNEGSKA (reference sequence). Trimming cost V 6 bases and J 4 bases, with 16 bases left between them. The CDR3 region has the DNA TGCAGTGCCCTTATGGGGGGCAATTACAATGAGCAGTTCTTC. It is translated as CSALMGGNYNEQFF.

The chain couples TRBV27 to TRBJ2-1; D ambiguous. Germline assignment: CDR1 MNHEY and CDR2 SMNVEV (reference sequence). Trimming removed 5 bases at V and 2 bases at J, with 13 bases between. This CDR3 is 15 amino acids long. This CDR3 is CASSPVSGPYNEQFF. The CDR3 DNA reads TGTGCCAGCAGTCCAGTCTCCGGCCCCTACAATGAGCAGTTCTTC.

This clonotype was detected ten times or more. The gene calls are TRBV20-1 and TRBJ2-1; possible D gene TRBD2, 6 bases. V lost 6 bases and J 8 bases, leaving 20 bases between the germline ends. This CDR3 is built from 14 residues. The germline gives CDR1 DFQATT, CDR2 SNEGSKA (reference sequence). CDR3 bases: TGCAGTGCGTATAGCGTTAACCGGAGGGATGAGCAGTTCTTC. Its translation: CSAYSVNRRDEQFF.

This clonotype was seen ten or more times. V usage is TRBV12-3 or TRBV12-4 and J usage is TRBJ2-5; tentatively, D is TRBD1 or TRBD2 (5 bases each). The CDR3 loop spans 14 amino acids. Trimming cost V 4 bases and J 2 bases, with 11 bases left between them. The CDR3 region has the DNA TGTGCCAGCAGTTCGCGGTGGGGGCAAGAGACCCAGTACTTC. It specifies CASSSRWGQETQYF.

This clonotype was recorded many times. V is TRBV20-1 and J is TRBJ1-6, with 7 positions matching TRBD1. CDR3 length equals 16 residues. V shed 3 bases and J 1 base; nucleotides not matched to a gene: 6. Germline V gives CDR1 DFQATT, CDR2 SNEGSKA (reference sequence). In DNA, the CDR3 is TGCAGTGCTAGTGTTAGGGGGCGATCCTATAATTCACCCCTCCACTTT. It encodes CSASVRGRSYNSPLHF.

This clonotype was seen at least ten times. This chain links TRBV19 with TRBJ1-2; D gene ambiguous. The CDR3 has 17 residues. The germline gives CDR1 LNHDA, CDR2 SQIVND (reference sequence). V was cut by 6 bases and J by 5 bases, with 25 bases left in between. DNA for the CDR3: TGTGCCAGTAGCGCCCCGGGTTTGGTGGCTAGGAATTATGGCTACACCTTC. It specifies CASSAPGLVARNYGYTF.

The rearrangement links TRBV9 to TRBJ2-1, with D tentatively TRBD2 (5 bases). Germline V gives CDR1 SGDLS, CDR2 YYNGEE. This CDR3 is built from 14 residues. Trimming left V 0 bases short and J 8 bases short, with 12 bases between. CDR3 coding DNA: TGTGCCAGCAGCGTAGGGCCTAGCAACTATGAGCAGTTCTTC. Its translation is CASSVGPSNYEQFF.